This entry concerns a single T cell receptor (beta chain). Its target is not known. This sample was included in a study of T cells expressing NK-cell markers. Study background: Beta-chain profiling covered CD3+CD56+NKG2C+, CD3+CD56+NKG2C- and CD3+CD56-NKG2C+ sorted subsets. General study points: One observes that, in a handful of donors, these clonotypes were also the leading ones within the CD3+CD56-NKG2C+ fraction.

TCRdb re-called the 5' RACE reads and catalogs CDR3 proteins one per entry, DNA excluded. The sample yields almost 450,000 distinct CDR3 sequences, of which the top ten take up less than 7.5%. The CDR3 consists of 16 residues. CDR1 is MNHEY and CDR2 is SMNVEV in the germline V gene (reference sequence). The sample consisted of blood T cells: a sorted CD56 or NKG2C T cell subset, CD4+ or CD8+ T cells, or bulk PBMC T cells (not recorded which). This clonotype was obtained from a woman aged 18 to 75 in good health. The J gene is TRBJ2-5, the V gene TRBV27; TCRdb proposes TRBD1, but this gene call is untestable without DNA. The CDR3 sequence: CASSLYRGTPYETQYF.